Listed below are T cell receptor beta chains from one sample, sequenced in a study of CD8+ T cells in alopecia areata. The method was immunoSEQ multiplex PCR; TCRdb's version includes in-frame clones alone and lacks a portion of them. The data contain approximately 43,000 clones, about two thirds of them singletons. The source material was CD8+ T cells sorted from blood, sampled at week 4, from a patient treated with tofacitinib. Every receptor here comes from a human donor with alopecia areata. Both conserved end residues are part of each CDR3. The D gene is left open where the match is weak. Where a row states a size, it is once, few, many or the class of an expanded clone; other rows omit it.

J gene	V gene	D gene	clone size	CDR3 DNA	CDR3 protein
TRBJ2-3	TRBV4-3	.	.	TGCGCCAGCAGCCAAGATTATAGGACTGAGGGCACAGATACGCAGTATTTT	CASSQDYRTEGTDTQYF
TRBJ2-7	TRBV2	TRBD1	few	TGTGCCAGCACCGAGAACCGGGACAGGGGTAACGAGCAGTACTTC	CASTENRDRGNEQYF
TRBJ2-7	TRBV12-5	.	.	TGTGCTAGTGGTCCCCCGGTCGGGCAAACAGCGACGTACTTC	CASGPPVGQTATYF
TRBJ1-6	TRBV10-3	.	few	TGTGCCATCAGCGAGGCAGGGCAAAATTCACCCCTCCACTTT	CAISEAGQNSPLHF
TRBJ2-4	TRBV7-6	.	.	TGTGCCAGCAGCCCTAGTGACTTCGATGGCATTCAGTACTTC	CASSPSDFDGIQYF
TRBJ1-1	TRBV29-1	.	once	TGCAGCGTTGCCCCGGGGGAAACTGAAGCTTTCTTT	CSVAPGETEAFF
TRBJ2-5	TRBV13	.	.	TGTGCCAGCAGCCGCCGGCCCGGGGATAGGGAGACCCAGTACTTC	CASSRRPGDRETQYF
TRBJ2-1	TRBV29-1	TRBD2	.	TGCAGCGTTGCGGGGGGGAAGACCAATGAGCAGTTCTTC	CSVAGGKTNEQFF
TRBJ2-5	TRBV25-1	.	.	TGTGCCAGCAGTGATCCTACAGAGTACCAAGAGACCCAGTACTTC	CASSDPTEYQETQYF
TRBJ1-1	TRBV6-1	TRBD1	.	TGTGCCAGCAGTGAAACCGGGACAGGGGGGACTGAAGCTTTCTTT	CASSETGTGGTEAFF
TRBJ2-7	TRBV11-3	TRBD1	.	TGTGCCAGCAGCTTAGGGACAGGGCGCGAGCAGTACTTC	CASSLGTGREQYF
TRBJ2-7	TRBV29-1	TRBD2	.	TGCAGCGTTGCGGGAGGGGAACAGAACTCCTACGAGCAGTACTTC	CSVAGGEQNSYEQYF
TRBJ2-5	TRBV7-9	.	.	TGTGCCAGCGTTGACAGTGGGGACCCCGGGGGAGTGGAGAAGTACTTC	CASVDSGDPGGVEKYF
TRBJ2-7	TRBV7-9	.	.	TGTGCCAGCAGCTTACCGGTAGACAATACCTACGAGCAGTACTTC	CASSLPVDNTYEQYF
TRBJ1-5	TRBV5-1	.	.	TGCGCCAGCAGTCCATCCGGTGGGGGACAGCCCCAGCATTTT	CASSPSGGGQPQHF
TRBJ2-1	TRBV29-1	TRBD2	.	TGCAGCGTAGGGACCTCCGGGAGGAATGAGCAGTTCTTC	CSVGTSGRNEQFF
TRBJ2-3	TRBV29-1	TRBD1	.	TGCAGCGTTGAACTTCGACAGGGGCCAAACACAGATACGCAGTATTTT	CSVELRQGPNTDTQYF
TRBJ2-7	TRBV4-3	.	.	TGCGCCAGCAGCCAAGATTCCGGGGATCCTTACGAGCAGTACTTC	CASSQDSGDPYEQYF
TRBJ2-1	TRBV7-2	TRBD2	.	TGTGCCAGCAGCTCGAGCGGGGCAGACTACAATGAGCAGTTCTTC	CASSSSGADYNEQFF
TRBJ2-2	TRBV25-1	.	.	TGTGCCAGCAGTGAATATCGGGCAGGGAACACCGGGGAGCTGTTTTTT	CASSEYRAGNTGELFF
TRBJ2-7	TRBV19	TRBD1	.	TGTGCCAGTAGCCCCGATCGGGACAGGGGCGAGCAGTACTTC	CASSPDRDRGEQYF
TRBJ1-1	TRBV7-9	TRBD1	.	TGTGCCAGCAGCCAAGGGACAGACAACACTGAAGCTTTCTTT	CASSQGTDNTEAFF